This T cell receptor (beta chain) was identified in a study of CDR3 diversity in severe acne. TCRdb reprocessed the PCR reads with MiXCR, giving one entry per CDR3 protein. The sample shows roughly 93,000 distinct CDR3 sequences, around 54% of them seen only once. This CDR3 is 17 amino acids long. CDR1 is DFQATT and CDR2 is SNEGSKA in the germline V gene (reference sequence). Unmatched junction bases numbered 16, after V lost 6 bases and J lost 5 bases. This clonotype was picked up a small number of times. This receptor was taken from a male donor with severe acne vulgaris. The chain joins TRBV20-1 to TRBJ1-5, with 10 bases identical to TRBD1. The specimen was blood. CDR3 DNA: TGCAGTGCCGAAAACGCTGGGACAGGGGCCTTTCATCAGCCCCAGCATTTT. Translated: CSAENAGTGAFHQPQHF.